This TCR beta chain appears in the sequencing data of a study of T cell clonotyping in hematopoietic cell transplantation. The study's findings and limits: After transplant, recipient diversity fell while pathologically expanded clonotypes grew through day 180. Few recipient clonotypes overlapped donors; over 97% were de novo at given depth. Higher Inverse Simpson Index values in graft donor and pretransplant recipient predicted broader posttransplant TCR diversity.

After removal of 9 bases from V and 0 bases from J, the junction contained 1 base not matched to a gene. The CDR3 runs 13 residues. The germline V gene encodes CDR1 SGHTA and CDR2 FQGTGA. Blood collection times were about day -28 and days 30, 100, 180 posttransplant. Produced via immunoSEQ multiplex PCR; TCRdb's table is partial and in-frame only. The data contain some 30,000 clones, about 93% of them seen just once; the ten biggest clones take up about 10%. Note on this clone: Its cognate antigen is unknown.

This sample comprised PBMCs, obtained 100 days after allogeneic stem cell transplant. The V gene is TRBV7-3, the J gene TRBJ2-3; 9 bases align to TRBD2. The receptor comes from a female patient aged 45-65 years who had an allogeneic stem cell transplant from a related donor, so the T cells may come from the graft donor. Some clones in this sample may be carry-over from other donors' samples. The DNA of the CDR3 is TGTGCCAGTGCGGGGGGGAGCACAGATACGCAGTATTTT. As protein: CASAGGSTDTQYF.